The sequence of this T cell receptor (beta chain) was determined in a study of T-cell memory formation after mild COVID-19 (dated by TCRdb to the early 2020s). Study-wide context: TCR sequence clusters from the two donors were largely donor specific. In a couple of donors, T-cell clones that expanded and contracted after mild COVID-19 were tracked by sequencing TCRalpha and TCRbeta repertoires over time. Two young, previously healthy adult volunteers, one female and one male, were included in the cohort.

Ficoll-Paque density gradient centrifugation was used to isolate PBMCs. From cysteine to phenylalanine, the CDR3 is 12 amino acids long. CDR3 DNA is the only sequence kept; it has 36 bases, read in frame from the first base. For CDR1 and CDR2, the germline V gene lists SGHTA and FQGNSA. The V end loses 6 bases and the J end loses 8 bases, and a stretch of 11 bases separates them. Overall study outcomes, separate from this receptor: Contracting CD4+ clones were located mainly in the CM and EM memory subsets, whereas CD8+ clones were found to be enriched in EMRA. SARS-CoV-2 specificity of the second-wave clones peaking on day 37 was not confirmed. Balanced CD4/CD8 phenotypes were observed for clones contracting from day 15 to 85, whereas a bias towards CD4+ was observed for a second wave of clones expanding from day 15 to 37. Only two mild cases were covered in the study, and larger cohorts including severe cases with pre-infection samples were considered necessary. Some responding clones were found in pre-infection memory, which suggests that pre-existing cross-reactive memory T cells took part in the SARS-CoV-2 response.

These reads were obtained on an Illumina NovaSeq 6000. TCRalpha and TCRbeta cDNA libraries were built by 5'RACE with constant-segment primers, adding sample barcodes and unique molecular identifiers. Trizol reagent was used to extract RNA from every sample. The libraries were amplified in two PCR steps, and the second step added a second sample barcode and Illumina TruSeq adapters. The libraries were sequenced on an Illumina NovaSeq using 2 x 150 bp paired-end reads. In the original analysis: With migec v1.2.7, reads were demultiplexed and then collapsed into UMI-guided consensus sequences. With mixcr v2.1.11, UMI consensuses were aligned to TRA and TRB V and J templates and assembled into clonotypes. Expanded or contracted clonotypes were those called significant by both edgeR and NoisET, with noise models trained on biological replicates. For edgeR calls, the thresholds were a false discovery rate-adjusted p below 0.01 and a log2 fold-change of 1. As an exploratory analysis of dynamics, PCA with hierarchical clustering was applied to max-normalized trajectories of the 1000 most abundant clonotypes. The CD4 or CD8 phenotype of responding clones was assigned using the separately sequenced CD4+ and CD8+ repertoires. TCRdb reanalyzed the raw reads on its own, using fastp at Q25 for trimming and MiXCR for clone calling, and kept in-frame beta chains. Under each unique CDR3 protein, matching rows form one entry showing the most common genes and DNA. TCRdb, rather than the study authors, made the V and J calls. In this sample the table shows a few hundred thousand distinct CDR3 sequences, over 20% of which occur a single time. The ten largest make up around 13% of the sample.

Of note for this clonotype: What this receptor recognizes is not known. No much larger clone is present one base from it, and per-base qualities are unavailable.

The sequence came from an adult woman who had mild COVID-19 (a few samples of this study predate the infection). The sample titles of this study are shuffled in the database, so cell type and time point are left out; the donor was told from shared clones. The chain links TRBV7-2 with TRBJ2-1; the D gene is perhaps TRBD1, from 5 matching bases. Sequences were obtained from PBMCs or a T cell subset sorted from them (not recorded which). The nucleotides are TGTGCCAGCAGTCAGGACATAGATGAGCAGTTCTTC. This encodes CASSQDIDEQFF.